The 9 T cell receptor beta chains listed next were all sequenced from one sample in a study of blood T cell repertoires in COVID-19. The data were produced by immunoSEQ multiplex PCR, yet TCRdb's version contains in-frame clones alone and is incomplete. Of over 150,000 clones listed, 75% to 90% are singletons. Source material: peripheral blood. The receptors stem from a man younger than 45 with acute or convalescent COVID-19.

The chain joins TRBV7-2 to TRBJ2-1; 10 bases fit TRBD1. With V trimmed by 1 base and J by 8 bases, 8 bases remained unmatched. Germline lookup yields CDR1 SGHTA and CDR2 FQGNSA. This CDR3 is built from 16 residues. DNA for the CDR3: TGTGCCAGCAGCTTAGTTGCCGGGACAGGGGTGGATGAGCAGTTCTTC. This gives the protein CASSLVAGTGVDEQFF.

This clone came up a few times. The J gene is TRBJ1-1, the V gene TRBV3-1 (or the pseudogene TRBV3-2); weak D call: TRBD1 (6 bases). The CDR3 loop spans 15 amino acids. CDR1 and CDR2 from the germline V gene are LGHDT and YNNKEL (reference sequence). Trimming removed 1 base at V and 4 bases at J, with 13 bases between. This CDR3 reads CASSQGGGALTEAFF. CDR3 coding DNA: TGTGCCAGCAGCCAAGGTGGGGGGGCTCTCACTGAAGCTTTCTTT.

This chain links TRBV27 with TRBJ2-1, with 8 bases lining up with TRBD1. Looked up from germline, CDR1 is MNHEY and CDR2 is SMNVEV (reference sequence). J gave up 0 bases and V 7 bases, and 14 bases lay outside the gene matches. The CDR3 is 18 residues long. Written as DNA, the CDR3 is TGTGCCAGCACCACCGGGACAGGCCTCCTTAGCTCCTACAATGAGCAGTTCTTC. Residues: CASTTGTGLLSSYNEQFF.

The CDR3 sequence: CASSGTAYSNQPQHF. CDR3 DNA: TGTGCCAGTAGTGGGACAGCATATAGCAATCAGCCCCAGCATTTT. V and J are TRBV19 and TRBJ1-5; TRBD1 agrees at 7 bases. The CDR3 extends over 15 amino acids. Germline trimming cut 5 bases from V and 0 bases from J; bases unmatched to any gene: 4. Germline V lookup: CDR1 LNHDA, CDR2 SQIVND (reference sequence).

This chain links TRBV7-6 with TRBJ1-1, with 10 bases identical to TRBD1. CDR1 and CDR2 (germline): SGHVS, FNYEAQ. J gave up 8 bases and V 5 bases, and 17 bases lay outside the gene matches. The CDR3 is made up of 17 amino acids. The CDR3 DNA is TGTGCCAGCAGCCCCTGGACAGGGGGTGAAGCCCTGTTAGAAGCTTTCTTT. Translated, it gives CASSPWTGGEALLEAFF.

This chain uses TRBV28 with TRBJ1-4; D is unresolved. Germline V lookup: CDR1 MDHEN, CDR2 SYDVKM. V shed 4 bases and J shed 8 bases, with 14 bases lying between them. The CDR3 spans 14 residues. The CDR3 region has the DNA TGTGCCAGCAGTTGGGAGTTGGGGTGGGAAAAACTGTTTTTT. It codes for CASSWELGWEKLFF.

The chain couples TRBV6-6 to TRBJ1-6, with a weak D call TRBD1 (5 bases). CDR3 length: 16 residues. Trimming removed 0 bases at V and 6 bases at J, with 12 bases between. CDR1 and CDR2 (germline): MNHNY, SVGAGI (reference sequence). CDR3 in amino acids: CASSYSNGGSNSPLHF. The CDR3 nucleotides are TGTGCCAGCAGTTACTCGAATGGGGGGAGTAATTCACCCCTCCACTTT.

The V call is TRBV28, the J call TRBJ1-5; tentatively, D is TRBD1 (5 bases). Per the germline V gene, CDR1 is MDHEN and CDR2 is SYDVKM. V was trimmed by 8 bases and J by 2 bases, leaving 16 bases between them. The CDR3 sequence is 15 residues long. DNA of the CDR3: TGTGCCAGCTCCTACTATGGGGCAGGCAATCAGCCCCAGCATTTT. Its translation: CASSYYGAGNQPQHF.

The gene calls are TRBV6-5 and TRBJ1-6, with 7 bases aligning to TRBD1. The V gene end was trimmed by 4 bases and the J gene end by 9 bases; junction bases not matched to a gene: 6. This CDR3 region has 14 residues. CDR1 and CDR2 from the germline V gene are MNHEY and SVGAGI. The chain's CDR3 is CASSLGTVSSPLHF. CDR3 in DNA: TGTGCCAGCAGTTTGGGGACAGTAAGTTCACCCCTCCACTTT.